This T cell receptor (beta chain) was identified in a study of blood T cell repertoires in COVID-19. About the study: Acute and convalescent COVID-19 samples came from the United States, Italy and Spain. PBMCs, B-cell-depleted T cells, or T cells were the source of the cDNA or gDNA that made up the material.

There are 15 residues in the CDR3. V shed 3 bases and J 8 bases; nucleotides not matched to a gene: 7. CDR1 is MNHNS and CDR2 is SASEGT in the germline V gene. Study processing details: Amplification of reference gene primers provided the estimated nucleated cell counts. Produced via immunoSEQ multiplex PCR; TCRdb's table is partial and in-frame only. V and J calls plus clone size are reproduced from that table; the DNA served to infer D and trimming. This sample yields 260,000 or so clones, of which approximately 82% are seen a single time; approximately 6% belongs to the top ten. This clonotype was obtained from an older man with acute or convalescent COVID-19. The rearrangement uses TRBV6-1 and TRBJ2-4; 10 bases agree with TRBD2. Input material: peripheral blood. CDR3 loop: CASSEKREGRDIQYF. DNA of the CDR3: TGTGCCAGCAGTGAGAAGCGGGAGGGCCGCGACATTCAGTACTTC.